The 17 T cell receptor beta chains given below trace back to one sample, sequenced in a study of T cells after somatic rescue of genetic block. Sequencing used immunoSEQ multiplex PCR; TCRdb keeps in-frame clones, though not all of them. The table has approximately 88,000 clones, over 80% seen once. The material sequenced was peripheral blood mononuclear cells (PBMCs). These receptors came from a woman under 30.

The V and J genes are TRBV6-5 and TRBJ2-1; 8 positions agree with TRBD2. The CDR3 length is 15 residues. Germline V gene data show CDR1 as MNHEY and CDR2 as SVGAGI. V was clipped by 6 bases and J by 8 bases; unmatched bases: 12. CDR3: CASSPTGGVWDEQFF. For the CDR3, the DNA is TGTGCCAGCAGCCCAACGGGGGGGGTTTGGGATGAGCAGTTCTTC.

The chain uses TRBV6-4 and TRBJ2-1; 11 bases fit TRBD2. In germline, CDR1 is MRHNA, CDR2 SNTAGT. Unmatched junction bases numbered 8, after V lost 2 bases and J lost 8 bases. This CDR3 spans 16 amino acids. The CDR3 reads CASSDPTSGRLDEQFF. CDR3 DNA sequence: TGTGCCAGCAGTGACCCTACTAGCGGGAGACTCGATGAGCAGTTCTTC.

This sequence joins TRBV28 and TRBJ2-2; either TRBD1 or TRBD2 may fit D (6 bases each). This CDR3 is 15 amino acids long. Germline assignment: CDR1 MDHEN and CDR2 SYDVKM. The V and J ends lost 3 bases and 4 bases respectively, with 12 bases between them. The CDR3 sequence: CASSFGGRGTGELFF. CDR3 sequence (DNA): TGTGCCAGCAGTTTTGGGGGGCGCGGCACCGGGGAGCTGTTTTTT.

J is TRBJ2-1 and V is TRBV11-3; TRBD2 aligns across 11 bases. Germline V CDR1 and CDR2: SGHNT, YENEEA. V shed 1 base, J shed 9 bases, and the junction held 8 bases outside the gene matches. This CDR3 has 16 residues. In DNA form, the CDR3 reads TGTGCCAGCAGCTTAGTTATCACTAGCGGGAGTGGTGAGCAGTTCTTC. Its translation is CASSLVITSGSGEQFF.

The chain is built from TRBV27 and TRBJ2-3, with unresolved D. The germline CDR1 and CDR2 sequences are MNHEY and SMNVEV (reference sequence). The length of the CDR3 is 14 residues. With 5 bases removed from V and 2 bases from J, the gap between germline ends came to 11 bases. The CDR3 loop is CASSASSVTDTQYF. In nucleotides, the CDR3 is TGTGCCAGCAGTGCCAGTTCAGTCACAGATACGCAGTATTTT.

The CDR3 DNA follows: TGCGCCAGCAGCTTGCCGGGGGGTGGCGAGCAGTACTTC. Residues: CASSLPGGGEQYF. The chain links TRBV5-1 to TRBJ2-7; 7 bases match TRBD2. The CDR3 totals 13 residues. CDR1 is SGHRS and CDR2 is YFSETQ in the germline V gene. J lost 6 bases, V lost 1 base, and 4 bases had no gene match.

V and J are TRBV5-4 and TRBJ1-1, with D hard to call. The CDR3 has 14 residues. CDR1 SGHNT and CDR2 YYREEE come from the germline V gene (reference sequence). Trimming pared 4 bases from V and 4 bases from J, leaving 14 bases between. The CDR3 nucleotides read TGTGCCAGCAGCCCAGAGGTAGCCGTCACTGAAGCTTTCTTT. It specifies CASSPEVAVTEAFF.

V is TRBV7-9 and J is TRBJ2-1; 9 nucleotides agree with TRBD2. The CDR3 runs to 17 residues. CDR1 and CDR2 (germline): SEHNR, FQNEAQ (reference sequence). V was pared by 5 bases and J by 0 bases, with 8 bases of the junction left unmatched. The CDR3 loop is CASSPFGGRVSYNEQFF. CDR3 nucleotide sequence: TGTGCCAGCAGCCCCTTTGGCGGGAGGGTCTCCTACAATGAGCAGTTCTTC.

CDR3 region: CAWGGADRRNQPQHF. DNA of the CDR3: TGTGCCTGGGGCGGGGCGGACAGGCGCAATCAGCCCCAGCATTTT. The genes are TRBV30 and TRBJ1-5, with 7 bases that match TRBD1. Germline CDR1 is GTSNPN and CDR2 is SVGIG (reference sequence). Trimming took 5 bases from V and 2 from J; bases not matched to a gene: 9. The CDR3 length is 15 residues.

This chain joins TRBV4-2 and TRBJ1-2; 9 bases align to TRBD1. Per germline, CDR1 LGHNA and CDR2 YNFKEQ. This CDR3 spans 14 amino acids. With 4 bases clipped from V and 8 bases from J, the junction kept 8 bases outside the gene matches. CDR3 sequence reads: CASSPGTGLGGYTF. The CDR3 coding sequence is TGTGCCAGCAGCCCTGGGACAGGGCTAGGCGGCTACACCTTC.

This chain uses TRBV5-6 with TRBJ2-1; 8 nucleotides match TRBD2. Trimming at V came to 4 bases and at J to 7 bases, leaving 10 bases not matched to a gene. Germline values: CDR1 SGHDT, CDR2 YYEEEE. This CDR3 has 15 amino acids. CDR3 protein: CASSRVGTSRNEQFF. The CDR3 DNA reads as TGTGCCAGCAGCCGCGTTGGGACTAGTCGGAATGAGCAGTTCTTC.

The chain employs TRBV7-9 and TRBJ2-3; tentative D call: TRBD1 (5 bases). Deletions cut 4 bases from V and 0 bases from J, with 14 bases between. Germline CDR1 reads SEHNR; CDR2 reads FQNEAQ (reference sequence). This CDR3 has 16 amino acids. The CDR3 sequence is CASSSGYSSSTDTQYF. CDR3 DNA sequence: TGTGCCAGCAGCTCAGGGTACTCCTCTAGCACAGATACGCAGTATTTT.

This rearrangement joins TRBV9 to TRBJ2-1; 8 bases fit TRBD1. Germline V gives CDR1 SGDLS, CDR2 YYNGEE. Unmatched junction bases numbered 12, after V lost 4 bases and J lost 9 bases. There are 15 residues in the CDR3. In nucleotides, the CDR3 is TGTGCCAGCAGCCCCGGACAGGGTTTCGGCCTTGAGCAGTTCTTC. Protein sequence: CASSPGQGFGLEQFF.

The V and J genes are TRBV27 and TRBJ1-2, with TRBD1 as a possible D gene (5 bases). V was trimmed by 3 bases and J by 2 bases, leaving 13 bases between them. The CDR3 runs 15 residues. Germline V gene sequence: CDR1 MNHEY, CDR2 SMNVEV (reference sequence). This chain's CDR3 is CASSFRRRGNYGYTF. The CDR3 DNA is TGTGCCAGCAGTTTCAGAAGGAGGGGAAACTATGGCTACACCTTC.

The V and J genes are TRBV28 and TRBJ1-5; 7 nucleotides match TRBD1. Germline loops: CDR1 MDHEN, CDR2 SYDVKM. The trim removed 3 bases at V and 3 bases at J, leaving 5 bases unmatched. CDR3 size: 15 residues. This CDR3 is CASSLGTAINQPQHF. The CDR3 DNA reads TGTGCCAGCAGTTTGGGGACAGCTATCAATCAGCCCCAGCATTTT.

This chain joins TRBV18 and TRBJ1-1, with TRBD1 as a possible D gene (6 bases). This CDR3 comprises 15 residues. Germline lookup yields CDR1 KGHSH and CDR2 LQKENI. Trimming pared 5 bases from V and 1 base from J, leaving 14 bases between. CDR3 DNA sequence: TGTGCCAGCTCAGCCATAGACAGGAGGAACACTGAAGCTTTCTTT. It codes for CASSAIDRRNTEAFF.

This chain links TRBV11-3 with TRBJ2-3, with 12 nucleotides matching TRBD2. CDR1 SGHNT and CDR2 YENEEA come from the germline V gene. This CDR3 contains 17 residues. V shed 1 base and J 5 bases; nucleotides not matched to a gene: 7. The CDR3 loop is CASSLVMTSGSRDTQYF. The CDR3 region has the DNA TGTGCCAGCAGCTTAGTGATGACTAGCGGGAGTAGAGATACGCAGTATTTT.